A single T cell receptor (beta chain) is shown here with its context. As yet, its antigen is unknown. This CDR3 is built from 12 residues. Trimming took 6 bases from V and 4 from J, leaving 7 bases between them. Germline CDR1 reads SGHAT; CDR2 reads FQNNGV. RNA transcripts yielded amplified TCR beta CDR3 regions. HTBI primers drove first-round RT-PCR of the TCR CDR3. In TCRdb, the multiplex PCR reads were re-called with MiXCR into one record per CDR3 protein. Of around 290,000 distinct CDR3 sequences in the sample, roughly 13% are singletons; the top ten hold 7.9%. The sample belongs to a study of T cells in Graves' hyperthyroidism and ophthalmopathy. Study results and caveats: Median prediction lead before ophthalmopathy onset was around seven months with the model.

A patient was excluded if there was uncontrolled infection, other autoimmune disease, pregnancy or lactation. For the diagnoses, clinical symptoms, serum thyroxine and TRAb, thyroid ultrasound and orbital computed tomography were used. The TCR was taken from a woman aged 40 to 50 with Graves' hyperthyroidism. Specimen: blood. The chain couples TRBV11-2 to TRBJ1-3, with unresolved D. The CDR3 region is CASRAVGNTIYF. The DNA for the CDR3 is TGTGCCAGCAGGGCAGTAGGAAACACCATATATTTT.